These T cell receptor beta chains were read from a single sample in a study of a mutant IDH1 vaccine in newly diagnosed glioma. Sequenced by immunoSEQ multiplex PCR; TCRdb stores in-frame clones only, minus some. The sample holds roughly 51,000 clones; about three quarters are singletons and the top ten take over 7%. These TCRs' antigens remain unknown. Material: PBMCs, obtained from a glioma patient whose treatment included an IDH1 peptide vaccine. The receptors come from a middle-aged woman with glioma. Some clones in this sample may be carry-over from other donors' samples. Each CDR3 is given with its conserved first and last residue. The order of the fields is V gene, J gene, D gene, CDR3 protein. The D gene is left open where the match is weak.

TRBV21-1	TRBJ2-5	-	CASSKERGQETQYF
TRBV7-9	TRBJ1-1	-	CASSPGGLLEAFF
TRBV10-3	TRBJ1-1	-	CAITAAPLNTEAFF
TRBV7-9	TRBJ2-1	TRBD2	CASSLGSGGVNEQFF
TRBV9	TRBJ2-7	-	CASSVGGHHEQYF
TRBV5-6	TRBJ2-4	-	CASSLRGNLAYIQYF
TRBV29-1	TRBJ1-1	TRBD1	CSSTGGLNTEAFF
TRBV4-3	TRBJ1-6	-	CASSRQGYNSPLHF
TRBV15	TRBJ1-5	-	CATSRDRAINQPQHF
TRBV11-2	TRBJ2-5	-	CASSYPGGQETQYF
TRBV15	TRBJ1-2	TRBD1	CATSRDRWPDRFYGYTF
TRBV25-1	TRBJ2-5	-	CASSSPLFASPQETQYF
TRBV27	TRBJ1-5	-	CASSPSVGNSNQPQHF
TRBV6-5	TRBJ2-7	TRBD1	CASSSGTGTWDEQYF
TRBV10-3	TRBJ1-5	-	CAISESSGAGQPQHF
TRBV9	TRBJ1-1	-	CASSVDPNPNTEAFF
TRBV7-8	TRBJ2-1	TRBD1	CASSQRGPGIQFF
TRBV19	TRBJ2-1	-	CASSQSSSYNEQFF
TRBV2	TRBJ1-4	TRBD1	CASRSGTANEKLFF
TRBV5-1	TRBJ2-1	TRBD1	CASSPRYRDRDLNEQFF
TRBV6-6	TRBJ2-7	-	CASSPQPGRETYEQYF
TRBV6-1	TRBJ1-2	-	CASIRVNYGYTF
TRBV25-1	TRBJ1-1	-	CASSPLGGEAFF
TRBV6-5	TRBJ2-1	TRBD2	CASSSTSGYNEQFF
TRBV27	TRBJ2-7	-	CASSRGGPYEQYF
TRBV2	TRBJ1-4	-	CASYSAGELFF
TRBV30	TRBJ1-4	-	CAWSGGRRNEKLFF
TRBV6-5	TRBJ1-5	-	CASSPEAYQPQHF
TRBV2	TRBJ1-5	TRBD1	CASSEGRQGSNQPQHF
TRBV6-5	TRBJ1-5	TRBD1	CASSFSGQDQPQHF
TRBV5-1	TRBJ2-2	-	CASSSQGTGELFF
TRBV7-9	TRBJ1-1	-	CASRHPPGHLNTEAFF
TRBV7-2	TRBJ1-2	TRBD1	CASSLGWTGNYGYTF
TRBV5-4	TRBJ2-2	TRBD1	CASSSRTGMGTGELFF
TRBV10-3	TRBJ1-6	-	CAISAEGSYNSPLHF
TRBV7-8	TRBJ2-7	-	CASSFTTYEQYF
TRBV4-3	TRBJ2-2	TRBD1	CASSHLTGGGNGELFF
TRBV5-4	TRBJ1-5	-	CASSLDYSNQPQHF
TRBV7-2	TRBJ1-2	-	CASSSGQGGALDGYTF
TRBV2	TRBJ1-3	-	CASRQNRENTIYF
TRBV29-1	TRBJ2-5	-	CSLSWRGGETQYF
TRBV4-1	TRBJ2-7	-	CASSLEGGPRSYEQYF
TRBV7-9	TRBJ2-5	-	CASSLPRVETQYF
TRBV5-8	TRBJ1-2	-	CASSYQLRGPSDTF
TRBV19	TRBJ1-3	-	CASNPGQYGNTIYF
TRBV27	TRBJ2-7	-	CASRKPGPLSDEQYF
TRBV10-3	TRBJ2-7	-	CATRRDMSSEQYF
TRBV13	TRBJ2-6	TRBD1	CASCRDRQGASGANVLTF
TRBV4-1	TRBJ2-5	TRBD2	CASSQGGSETQYF
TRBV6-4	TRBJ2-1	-	CASSDVTRGAPEQFF
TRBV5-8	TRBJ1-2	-	CASSDRGTRDGYTF
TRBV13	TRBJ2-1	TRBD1	CASSAETGQIVNEQFF